This T cell receptor beta chain was sequenced in a study of T cell repertoires in cytomegalovirus infection. Study information: Signatures in public TCR beta sequences pointed to both CMV infection and matching HLA type. Findings and caveats of the study: The study found HLA-C-restricted CMV-specific TCR beta clonotypes dominating the ex vivo response.

TCRdb recomputed calls from the reads with MiXCR, one row per CDR3 protein. The sample carries hundreds of thousands of distinct CDR3 sequences, approximately 31% recorded once. The CDR3 is 14 amino acids. V shed 5 bases, J shed 4 bases, and the junction held 6 bases outside the gene matches. This clonotype has just a few counts. Its antigen remains unknown. The source material was cultured CD8+ T cells from PBMCs, sampled from culture after CMV antigen stimulation. This chain uses TRBV12-3 or TRBV12-4 with TRBJ1-1; 8 nucleotides agree with TRBD1. This receptor was identified in a human donor in good health (CMV status not recorded). Some clones in this sample may be carry-over from other donors' samples. CDR3 sequence reads: CASSTTGVGTEAFF. CDR3 nucleotide sequence: TGTGCCAGCAGTACGACAGGGGTGGGCACTGAAGCTTTCTTT.